A selection of T cell receptor beta chains follows, all from one sample in a study of blood T cell repertoires in COVID-19. The protocol was immunoSEQ multiplex PCR, while the TCRdb copy is restricted to in-frame clones and leaves out a portion. The profile shows roughly 52,000 clones, roughly 85% of them singletons. The sequencing sample was made of peripheral blood. The receptors were sampled from a human donor in a cohort sampled during active or convalescent COVID-19. Each CDR3 is given without its conserved first and last residue.

TRBJ1-2 TRBV2 ASSSTGEGGYT
TRBJ2-1 TRBV9 ASSGHWGGGATNEQF
TRBJ1-5 TRBV12-3/TRBV12-4 ASNTPGNQPQH
TRBJ2-3 TRBV10-3 AIPAGLATDTQY
TRBJ1-2 TRBV3-1/TRBV3-2 ASSQARGRHGYT
TRBJ2-7 TRBV11-3 ASSLDLWLQGLYEQY
TRBJ2-3 TRBV14 ASSQERDHVSTDTQY
TRBJ2-7 TRBV7-6 ASSPTEFVTGEQY
TRBJ1-5 TRBV5-6 ASSLGGFGNQPQH
TRBJ1-5 TRBV19 ASSIAGNQPQH
TRBJ1-2 TRBV2 ASTDGGETYGYT
TRBJ2-7 TRBV19 ASSTQRHLEQY
TRBJ1-2 TRBV11-2 ASSGPGQANYGYT
TRBJ1-3 TRBV29-1 SGQGFGNTIY
TRBJ2-2 TRBV5-5 ASRRLAGARQATGELF
TRBJ1-1 TRBV5-1 ASSSQGGATEAF
TRBJ1-2 TRBV7-8 ASSPRTGGGYT
TRBJ2-6 TRBV5-1 ASSLDGPGANVLT
TRBJ2-7 TRBV3-1/TRBV3-2 ASSQGRGPTYEQY
TRBJ2-5 TRBV7-7 ASSPGLAGAQETQY
TRBJ1-1 TRBV19 ASSPGVTEAF
TRBJ2-3 TRBV27 ASTLGQGRTDTQY
TRBJ2-3 TRBV7-2 ASSGTGTAISTDTQY
TRBJ1-6 TRBV28 ATTTGGTAHSPLH
TRBJ2-2 TRBV24-1 ATSGQTGELF
TRBJ1-4 TRBV5-6 ASSPTGATNEKLF
TRBJ2-3 TRBV7-2 ASSPLAGGLASTDTQY
TRBJ1-5 TRBV6-5 ASSDNGPNNQPQH
TRBJ2-1 TRBV5-6 ASSLMVGLAGHEQF
TRBJ1-2 TRBV4-3 ASSQEYGARGYT
TRBJ1-5 TRBV5-4 ASSLSGNQPQH
TRBJ1-1 TRBV29-1 SVEEGNRVPEAF
TRBJ2-1 TRBV7-2 ASSLARGSRDNEQF
TRBJ2-7 TRBV5-1 ASSLGTGGDEQY
TRBJ1-1 TRBV19 ASSILRRRASGTEAF
TRBJ1-3 TRBV19 ASSRVFSGNTIY
TRBJ2-5 TRBV18 ASSPTSGGGLETQY
TRBJ1-1 TRBV2 ASWTGSAF
TRBJ2-3 TRBV7-2 ASSFSRGSTDTQY
TRBJ1-2 TRBV3-1/TRBV3-2 ASSQDTGDDGYT
TRBJ2-4 TRBV5-1 ASSLSSIRDIQY
TRBJ1-2 TRBV6-4 ASSPEISNYGYT
TRBJ1-6 TRBV6-5 ASSPGNSPLH
TRBJ1-5 TRBV7-2 ASSLALINQPQH
TRBJ2-7 TRBV5-1 ASSLAGTGPYEQY
TRBJ2-1 TRBV7-3 ASSLSPRYNEQF
TRBJ2-3 TRBV11-2 ASSLGASGGHTDTQY
TRBJ2-3 TRBV27 ASSFSGLGGPTDTQY
TRBJ2-5 TRBV4-1 ASSQEEGSGGAETQY
TRBJ2-7 TRBV7-2 ASSNNRGYEQY
TRBJ1-1 TRBV5-1 ASSADHRGPTEAF
TRBJ1-1 TRBV9 ASRTEMNTEAF
TRBJ1-2 TRBV5-1 ASSLGQNSNYGYT
TRBJ2-3 TRBV4-3 ASSQDGTGGTDTQY